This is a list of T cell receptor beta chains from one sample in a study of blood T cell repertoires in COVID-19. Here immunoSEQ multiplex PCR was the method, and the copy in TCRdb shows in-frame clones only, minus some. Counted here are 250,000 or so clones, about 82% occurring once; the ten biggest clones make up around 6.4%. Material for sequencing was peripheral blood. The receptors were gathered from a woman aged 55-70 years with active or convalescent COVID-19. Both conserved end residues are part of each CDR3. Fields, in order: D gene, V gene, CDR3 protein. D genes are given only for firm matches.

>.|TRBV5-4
CASSRGSPSGNTIYF
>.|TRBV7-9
CASSPTEVFSYGYTF
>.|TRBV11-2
CASSPLQGRNSPLHF
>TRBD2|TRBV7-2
CASSSPGRDIYNEQFF
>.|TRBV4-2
CASSQDSQGFQPQHF
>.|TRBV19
CASSPGGWTYNEQFF
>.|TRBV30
CAWRPRGREEKLFF
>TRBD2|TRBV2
CASSRRGGQETQYF
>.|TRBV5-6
CASSTVQGEGDGYTF
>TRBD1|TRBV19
CASSIDRLTGANTGELFF
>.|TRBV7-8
CASSPRENYGYTF
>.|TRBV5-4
CASSLSQDLSTDTQYF
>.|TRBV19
CASSIRGAELGYTF
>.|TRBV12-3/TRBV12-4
CASSPGQTKLFF
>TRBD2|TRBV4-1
CASSQDGGGTDTQYF
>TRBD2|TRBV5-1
CASSLPGLAGAGANVLTF
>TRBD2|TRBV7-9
CASSPWRGWGSTDTQYF
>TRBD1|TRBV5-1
CASSRDRSTDTQYF
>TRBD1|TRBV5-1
CASSWDRGGTEAFF
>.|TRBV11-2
CASSYSDTYNEQFF
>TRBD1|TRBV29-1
CSVEGTGGGPNIQYF
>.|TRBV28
CASSSAREYSNQPQHF
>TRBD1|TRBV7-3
CASSPGQGNEQFF
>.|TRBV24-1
CATSDSGRGPYNEQFF
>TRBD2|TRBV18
CASSPEREVPYEQYF
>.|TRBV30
CAWSSGGGDSPLHF
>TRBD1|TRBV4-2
CASSRTPSAGQGYGYTF
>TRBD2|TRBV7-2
CASSFGLAGGRRETQYF
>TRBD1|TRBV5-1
CASSVLGQGADTQYF
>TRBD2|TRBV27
CASSLSNSGRPGYEQYF
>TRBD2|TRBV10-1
CASSGGSGEGMDTQYF
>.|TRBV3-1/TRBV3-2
CASSNANRLAFF
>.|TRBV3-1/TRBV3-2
CASSQERRGGGYTF
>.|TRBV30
CAWTGRDTEKLFF
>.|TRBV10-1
CASSSSGEYEQYF
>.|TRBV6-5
CASRNRVSNQPQHF
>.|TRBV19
CASSIAATGYYNEQFF
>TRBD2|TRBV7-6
CASSLLGTSAGIYNEQFF
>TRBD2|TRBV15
CATSRDLGSGEETQYF
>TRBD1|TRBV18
CASPNQRAGGAGELFF